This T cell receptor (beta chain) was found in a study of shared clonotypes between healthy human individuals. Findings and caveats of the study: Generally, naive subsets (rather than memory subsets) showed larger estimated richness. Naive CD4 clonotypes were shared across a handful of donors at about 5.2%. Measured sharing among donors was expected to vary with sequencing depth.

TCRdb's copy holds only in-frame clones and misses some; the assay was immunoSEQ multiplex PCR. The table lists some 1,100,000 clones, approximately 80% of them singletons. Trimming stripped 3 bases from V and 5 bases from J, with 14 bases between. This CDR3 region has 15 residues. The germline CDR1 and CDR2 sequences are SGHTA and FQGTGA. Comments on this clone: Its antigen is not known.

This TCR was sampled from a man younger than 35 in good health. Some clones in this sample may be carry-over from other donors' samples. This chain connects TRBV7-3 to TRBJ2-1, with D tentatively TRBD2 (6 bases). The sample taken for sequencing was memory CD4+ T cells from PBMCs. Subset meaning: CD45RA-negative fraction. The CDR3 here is CASSFAGTWHNEQFF. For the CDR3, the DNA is TGTGCCAGCAGCTTCGCCGGGACTTGGCACAATGAGCAGTTCTTC.